Shown below are 27 T cell receptor beta chains from a single sample sequenced in a study of response to subunit inactivated influenza vaccine. TCRdb re-called the RT-PCR reads through MiXCR, storing one row per CDR3 protein. The repertoire holds hundreds of thousands of distinct CDR3 sequences, with around 25% as singletons. This specimen consisted of CD4+ T cells sorted from PBMCs, obtained 4 to 6 days after vaccination. These receptors came from a man aged 45 to 65 who received an inactivated influenza vaccine.

This clonotype was observed a handful of times. The V call is TRBV9, the J call TRBJ2-1, with D possibly being TRBD2 (5 bases). Trimming cost V 0 bases and J 8 bases, with 15 bases left between them. CDR3 length equals 15 residues. Germline CDR1 reads SGDLS; CDR2 reads YYNGEE. CDR3 loop: CASSVVPGLHYEQFF. As DNA, the CDR3 is TGTGCCAGCAGCGTAGTGCCGGGGTTGCACTATGAGCAGTTCTTC.

At least ten counts were recorded for this clonotype. The chain couples TRBV24-1 to TRBJ2-2; tentatively, D is TRBD1 (6 bases). The CDR3 has 14 residues. The V gene's germline CDR1 is KGHDR and CDR2 SFDVKD. V lost 5 bases to trimming and J lost 5 bases, with 11 bases between them. As DNA, the CDR3 is TGTGCCACCAGTGGCAGAACAGGGACCGGGGAGCTGTTTTTT. Its translation is CATSGRTGTGELFF.

The gene calls are TRBV29-1 and TRBJ2-3, with 9 bases matching TRBD1. V lost 7 bases and J lost 2; bases outside the gene matches: 10. This CDR3 has 15 residues. From germline, CDR1 is SQVTM and CDR2 ANQGSEA. In DNA, the CDR3 is TGCAGCGGCAGAACCGGGACAGGGTTCACAGATACGCAGTATTTT. This encodes CSGRTGTGFTDTQYF.

The rearrangement uses TRBV7-8 and TRBJ2-3; the match to TRBD2 covers 7 bases. Germline CDR1 and CDR2: SGHVS and FQNEAQ. Trimming cost V 6 bases and J 2 bases; bases outside gene matches: 8. The CDR3 spans 15 residues. The CDR3 coding sequence is TGTGCCAGCAGTGGGGGGAGCGGGGCCACAGATACGCAGTATTTT. It specifies CASSGGSGATDTQYF.

The rearrangement uses TRBV20-1 and TRBJ1-2, with 7 bases matching TRBD1. CDR3 length: 14 amino acids. V lost 6 bases to trimming and J lost 8 bases; unmatched junction nucleotides: 15. CDR1 and CDR2 (germline): DFQATT, SNEGSKA (reference sequence). The chain's CDR3 is CSATPGTVVEGYTF. As DNA, the CDR3 is TGCAGTGCGACCCCCGGGACAGTCGTGGAGGGCTACACCTTC.

The V gene is TRBV28, the J gene TRBJ1-2; D is unclear. The germline V gene has CDR1 MDHEN and CDR2 SYDVKM. This CDR3 is built from 17 residues. V was clipped by 2 bases and J by 0 bases, with 16 bases between them. CDR3 coding DNA: TGTGCCAGCAGTTTACCACTAGCAGCAACCACTAACTATGGCTACACCTTC. Translating it yields CASSLPLAATTNYGYTF.

This clonotype was counted a few times. The chain recombines TRBV7-2 with TRBJ1-2; no clear D. CDR3 length: 14 residues. V was clipped by 1 base and J by 8 bases, with 14 bases between them. The germline V gene encodes CDR1 SGHTA and CDR2 FQGNSA. The CDR3 reads CASSLDWTVGGYTF. The CDR3 nucleotides are TGTGCCAGCAGCTTAGACTGGACCGTCGGGGGCTACACCTTC.

This clonotype is a singleton in its sample. CDR3 region: CASSELDPEHEQYF. The CDR3 nucleotides read TGTGCCAGCAGTGAATTGGACCCGGAGCACGAGCAGTACTTC. This sequence joins TRBV25-1 and TRBJ2-7; D gene uncertain. The CDR3 has 14 amino acids. Per the germline V gene, CDR1 is MGHDK and CDR2 is SYGVNS. V shed 1 base and J shed 5 bases, with 12 bases lying between them.

This clonotype was counted only a few times. The chain couples TRBV30 to TRBJ2-5, with TRBD2 identical over 11 bases. The ends lost 0 bases at V and 3 bases at J; junction bases unmatched: 3. The CDR3 covers 15 residues. Germline V gene data show CDR1 as GTSNPN and CDR2 as SVGIG (reference sequence). The CDR3 protein is CAWSVGLAAKETQYF. The CDR3 region has the DNA TGTGCCTGGAGTGTGGGACTAGCGGCTAAAGAGACCCAGTACTTC.

The chain links TRBV7-9 to TRBJ2-7; D ambiguous. Deletions cut 7 bases from V and 6 bases from J, with 10 bases between. The CDR3 has 11 amino acids. Germline CDR1 is SEHNR and CDR2 is FQNEAQ (reference sequence). Written as DNA, the CDR3 is TGTGCCAGCAACAATTACCTCGAGCAGTACTTC. This gives the protein CASNNYLEQYF.

CDR3 nucleotide sequence: TGTGCCAGCAGATACCTAGCGGGAGGGTCTGGGGCCAACGTCCTGACTTTC. This encodes CASRYLAGGSGANVLTF. The genes are TRBV13 and TRBJ2-6; 12 bases fit TRBD2. Per germline, CDR1 PRHDT and CDR2 FYEKMQ (reference sequence). The CDR3 spans 17 residues. The V and J ends lost 6 bases and 1 base, in that order; junction bases with no gene match: 4.

This clonotype was seen only a few times. The V and J genes are TRBV11-2 and TRBJ2-7, with TRBD2 as a possible D gene (5 bases). This CDR3 region has 15 residues. V was shortened by 6 bases and J by 0 bases, with 15 bases between the two germline ends. The germline V gene has CDR1 SGHAT and CDR2 FQNNGV. The CDR3 protein is CASRFLAQSSYEQYF. The CDR3 region has the DNA TGTGCCAGCAGGTTCTTAGCGCAGAGCTCCTACGAGCAGTACTTC.

This clonotype was seen a few times. The chain combines TRBV28 with TRBJ2-1, with 8 nucleotides matching TRBD1. The CDR3 length is 12 residues. Per the germline V gene, CDR1 is MDHEN and CDR2 is SYDVKM. The J segment lost 8 bases and the V segment lost 5 bases, leaving 2 bases of the junction unmatched. In nucleotides, the CDR3 is TGTGCCAGCAGTCGACAGGGGTATGAGCAGTTCTTC. This gives the protein CASSRQGYEQFF.

This clonotype was counted between two and nine times. The genes are TRBV20-1 and TRBJ1-6; 10 bases line up with TRBD1. The CDR3 spans 15 residues. CDR1 is DFQATT, CDR2 SNEGSKA, per germline (reference sequence). Unmatched junction bases numbered 5, after V lost 6 bases and J lost 3 bases. The CDR3 reads CSARTGGDYNSPLHF. In nucleotides, the CDR3 is TGCAGTGCCCGGACAGGGGGAGACTATAATTCACCCCTCCACTTT.

The J gene is TRBJ2-1, the V gene TRBV18; D is tentatively TRBD1 or TRBD2 (5 bases each). Trimming left V 4 bases short and J 2 bases short, with 15 bases between. From germline, CDR1 is KGHSH and CDR2 LQKENI. The CDR3 spans 16 residues. The CDR3 loop is CASSQRPGPTYNEQFF. CDR3 in DNA: TGTGCCAGCTCACAACGACCGGGACCAACCTACAATGAGCAGTTCTTC.

V is TRBV12-3 or TRBV12-4 and J is TRBJ2-3; 8 nucleotides agree with TRBD1. The CDR3 has 15 residues. J lost 8 bases, V lost 3 bases, and 10 bases had no gene match. The CDR3 nucleotides are TGTGCCAGCAGTTTGAGGACAGGGAGCCTTGGTACGCAGTATTTT. This encodes CASSLRTGSLGTQYF.

This clonotype turned up a few times. V is TRBV10-3 and J is TRBJ2-1; D is unresolved. In germline, CDR1 is ENHRY, CDR2 SYGVKD. V was trimmed by 2 bases and J by 3 bases, leaving 5 bases between them. The CDR3 is 13 residues long. CDR3 residues: CAISEDRYNEQFF. In nucleotides, the CDR3 is TGTGCCATCAGTGAGGACCGCTACAATGAGCAGTTCTTC.

The V call is TRBV4-3, the J call TRBJ1-1; D call uncertain. CDR3 length: 15 residues. The V end lost 1 base, the J end lost 6 bases, and 15 bases lay between the germline ends. The germline V gene encodes CDR1 LGHNA and CDR2 YSLEER. This CDR3 reads CASSQVVARTSEAFF. CDR3 in DNA: TGCGCCAGCAGCCAAGTGGTGGCGAGGACTTCTGAAGCTTTCTTT.

This chain's CDR3 is CASSFGTSAETQYF. The CDR3 DNA follows: TGTGCCAGCAGCTTTGGGACTAGCGCAGAGACCCAGTACTTC. The genes are TRBV7-9 and TRBJ2-5; 10 bases are a match to TRBD2. Trimming took 3 bases from V and 4 from J; bases not matched to a gene: 2. The CDR3 is 14 amino acids. Germline CDR1 and CDR2: SEHNR and FQNEAQ (reference sequence).

This clonotype was detected ten times or more. The chain is built from TRBV12-3 or TRBV12-4 and TRBJ2-1; D is possibly TRBD1 (5 bases). CDR3 length: 15 amino acids. The V end was cut by 3 bases, the J end by 0 bases, with 9 bases between. The CDR3 DNA follows: TGTGCCAGCAGTTTCGGTGACAGCTCCTACAATGAGCAGTTCTTC. As protein: CASSFGDSSYNEQFF.

V is TRBV18 and J is TRBJ1-1, with D possibly matching TRBD1 (6 bases). Trimming took 1 base from V and 7 from J, leaving 7 bases between them. The CDR3 sequence is 12 residues long. CDR1 and CDR2 (germline): KGHSH, LQKENI. The DNA for the CDR3 is TGTGCCAGCTCACCACGGACAGATGAAGCTTTCTTT. As protein: CASSPRTDEAFF. The full variable domain, with the rest looked up from reference TRBV18 and TRBJ1-1, is NAGVMQNPRHLVRRRGQEARLRCSPMKGHSHVYWYRQLPEEGLKFMVYLQKENIIDESGMPKERFSAEFPKEGPSILRIQQVVRGDSAAYFCASSPRTDEAFFGQGTRLTVV.

The chain combines TRBV19 with TRBJ1-1, with D possibly matching TRBD1 (6 bases). The ends were cut back, 5 bases at V and 10 bases at J, with 11 bases in the middle. The CDR3 has 11 amino acids. Germline values: CDR1 LNHDA, CDR2 SQIVND (reference sequence). The chain's CDR3 is CASSYRESAFF. In nucleotides, the CDR3 is TGTGCCAGTAGTTACAGGGAGTCAGCTTTCTTT.

The chain combines TRBV7-2 with TRBJ2-7; 10 bases map to TRBD2. The germline CDR1 and CDR2 sequences are SGHTA and FQGNSA. With V trimmed by 5 bases and J by 2 bases, 12 bases remained unmatched. The CDR3 runs to 17 residues. The CDR3 DNA reads TGTGCCAGCAGCCGCTCAGGGCTAGCGGGAGTCGCCTACGAGCAGTACTTC. Translating gives CASSRSGLAGVAYEQYF. Supplemented by reference TRBV7-2 and TRBJ2-7, the full variable domain reads GAGVSQSPSNKVTEKGKDVELRCDPISGHTALYWYRQSLGQGLEFLIYFQGNSAPDKSGLPSDRFSAERTGGSVSTLTIQRTQQEDSAVYLCASSRSGLAGVAYEQYFGPGTRLTVT.

There are a few counts of this clonotype. This chain links TRBV7-2 with TRBJ2-7, with 7 bases that match TRBD2. The J segment lost 7 bases and the V segment lost 3 bases, leaving 6 bases of the junction unmatched. Germline V CDR1 and CDR2: SGHTA, FQGNSA. The CDR3 totals 13 residues. This CDR3 reads CASSFAGVLEQYF. In nucleotides, the CDR3 is TGTGCCAGCAGCTTCGCGGGGGTTCTGGAGCAGTACTTC. Full variable domain (missing parts from reference TRBV7-2 and TRBJ2-7): GAGVSQSPSNKVTEKGKDVELRCDPISGHTALYWYRQSLGQGLEFLIYFQGNSAPDKSGLPSDRFSAERTGGSVSTLTIQRTQQEDSAVYLCASSFAGVLEQYFGPGTRLTVT.

This clonotype occurred many times. The chain uses TRBV10-3 and TRBJ2-1; D is possibly TRBD2 (5 bases). CDR3 length: 16 amino acids. Germline V lookup: CDR1 ENHRY, CDR2 SYGVKD. Deletions cut 8 bases from V and 3 bases from J, with 20 bases between. The CDR3 nucleotides read TGTGCCATCGGGGAGTCTGGGCTAGCCAACTACAATGAGCAGTTCTTC. It translates to CAIGESGLANYNEQFF.

The chain employs TRBV11-1 and TRBJ2-1; D may be TRBD1 (5 bases). This CDR3 contains 19 residues. Trimming took off 2 bases at V and 4 bases at J, with 24 bases between the two ends. Looked up from germline, CDR1 is SGHAT and CDR2 is FQDESV (reference sequence). This CDR3 reads CASSLQGRLPEIGYNEQFF. Written as DNA, the CDR3 is TGTGCCAGCAGCTTACAGGGAAGGCTCCCCGAGATCGGGTACAATGAGCAGTTCTTC.

The chain combines TRBV6-1 with TRBJ2-5; D could derive from TRBD1 or TRBD2 (5 bases each). Germline loops: CDR1 MNHNS, CDR2 SASEGT. Trimming removed 6 bases from V and 5 bases from J, with 19 bases in between. The CDR3 is 15 residues long. Written as DNA, the CDR3 is TGTGCCAGCAGGGCCGGGACCCGGGCGAGGGAGACCCAGTACTTC. Translated, it gives CASRAGTRARETQYF.